The present TCR beta chain was sequenced within a study of shared clonotypes between healthy human individuals. Measured with immunoSEQ multiplex PCR; TCRdb has only the in-frame clones, and not every one. This repertoire shows fewer than 1.8 million clones, about 98.5% found once; its top ten account for about 0.34%. This clone has just one count. The CDR3 totals 14 residues. V lost 4 bases and J lost 6, with 14 bases in between. Germline CDR1 and CDR2: SGHRS and YFSETQ. This chain connects TRBV5-1 to TRBJ2-1; D is possibly TRBD2 (5 bases). Sequencing used naive CD4+ T cells sorted from blood. Subset meaning: CD45RA+ positively selected. This TCR was recovered from a man aged 30 to 39 in good health. The CDR3 sequence is CASSSGALVNEQFF. Written as DNA, the CDR3 is TGCGCCAGCAGCAGCGGAGCTCTGGTCAATGAGCAGTTCTTC.